This T cell receptor beta chain is from a study of siplizumab effects on memory and regulatory T cells (dated by TCRdb to between 2019 and 2020). About the study as a whole: The effect of the anti-CD2 antibody siplizumab on alloreactive T-cell subsets was examined in allogeneic mixed lymphocyte reactions constructed from human PBMCs. What the work shows at the level of the full study, not this receptor alone: Because sequences at frequencies below about 10^-5 were poorly captured, only a minor fraction of alloreactive clones could be mapped back to unstimulated subsets. No functional confirmation was obtained for the suppressive function of proliferating Tregs from siplizumab cultures. A naive or memory phenotype could not be assigned to roughly 75-96% of proliferating CD4+ or CD8+ clones. Among mappable alloreactive CD4+ clones, an average Treg-derived fraction of almost 70% was observed with siplizumab, compared with roughly 27% in control reactions. The cumulative frequency of alloreactive sequences that could be traced back to unstimulated CD4+ memory T cells was significantly reduced by siplizumab. Unstimulated naive T cells appeared more diverse than memory T cells, and naive cells seemed to contribute substantially to the alloresponse.

With regard to this clone: This clone's antigen is unknown. Within one base of it there is no much larger clone, and no base qualities were kept.

In addition, sequencing in three donor pairs included unstimulated CD8+ effector memory subsets alongside CD4+ naive, CD8+ naive, CD8+ TEMRA and CD4+ memory subsets. Sorted unstimulated T cells, along with proliferating T cells recovered from mixed lymphocyte reactions, underwent TCRbeta CDR3 sequencing. Fresh whole blood from over eight HLA-typed healthy donors served as the source for isolating PBMCs. Library prep was done by the immunoSEQ multiplex PCR assay. Approximately 93,000 TCR templates per sample were assayed by the deep sequencing platform. Genomic DNA extracted from sorted T cells was used for TCRbeta CDR3 sequencing. Per the source publication's procedure: The R programming language was used for clonal analysis of TCRbeta CDR3 data. Unstimulated samples were compared with post-reaction CFSE-low samples to define alloreactive CD4+ and CD8+ clones. Regulatory or non-regulatory origin was assigned to alloreactive CD4+ clones by matching of sequences to sorted unstimulated Treg and non-Treg repertoires. The clones in this table, taken by TCRdb from immuneACCESS, are in-frame only. Not every clone is retained; where verified, under half of the shortfall comes from an unresolved V gene, and the cause of the rest is unknown. D and trimming were read from the DNA, whereas the V and J calls and clone size are those reported in that table. The sample includes tens of thousands of clones, with around 97% observed a single time. The ten top clones hold 0.9% to 1.2% of the sample.

This TCR derives from a human donor in good health. Sequencing used naive CD8+ T cells sorted from blood. The cell subset or site label here, explained by the study, means: unstimulated naive T cells.

The nucleotides read TGTGCCAGTAGTATCACGATGGTTGGCACTGAAGCTTTCTTT. The encoded protein is CASSITMVGTEAFF. The rearrangement joined TRBV19 to TRBJ1-1, with no confident D gene call. The CDR3 covers 14 residues, taking in both the cysteine and the phenylalanine. The read is trimmed to its CDR3 DNA, 42 bases read in frame from base 1. The germline V gene (reference sequence) supplies CDR1 LNHDA and CDR2 SQIVND. V and J lose 3 bases and 4 bases, and a span of 12 bases separates them.